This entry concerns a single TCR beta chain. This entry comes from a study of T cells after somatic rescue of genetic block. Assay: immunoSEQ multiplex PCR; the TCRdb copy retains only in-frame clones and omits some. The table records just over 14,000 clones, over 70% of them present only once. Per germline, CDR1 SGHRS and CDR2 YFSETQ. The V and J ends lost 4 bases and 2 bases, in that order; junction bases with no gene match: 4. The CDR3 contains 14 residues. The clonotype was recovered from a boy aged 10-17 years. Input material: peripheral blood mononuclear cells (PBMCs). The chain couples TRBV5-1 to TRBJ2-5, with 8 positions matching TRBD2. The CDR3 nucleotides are TGCGCCAGCAGCCTGCTAGCGGGTCAAGAGACCCAGTACTTC. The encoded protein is CASSLLAGQETQYF.